What follows are 22 T cell receptor beta chains derived from one specimen sequenced in a study of T cells in Graves' hyperthyroidism and ophthalmopathy (dated by TCRdb to about 2019). Library preparation was by multiplex PCR. For sequencing, an Illumina HiSeq 2000 was employed. TCR beta CDR3 regions were amplified from RNA transcripts. For the first round of RT-PCR on the TCR CDR3, the HTBI primer set was used together with the Qiagen OneStep RT-PCR kit. The public reads were reanalyzed by TCRdb: fastp trimming at Q25, MiXCR alignment, in-frame beta chains only. Rows with a matching CDR3 protein are joined into one entry that keeps the most common DNA and genes. Recorded for this sample are roughly 500,000 distinct CDR3 sequences; under 60% of them occurred a single time. Jointly, the top ten make up roughly 19% of the sample. Input material: peripheral blood or thyroid tissue (not recorded which). The receptor source for this set is an adult woman with Graves' disease, either hyperthyroidism or ophthalmopathy (not recorded which).

The chain carries TRBV7-9 and TRBJ1-3; unclear D gene. Germline CDR1 SEHNR, CDR2 FQNEAQ (reference sequence). The CDR3 spans 13 residues. Trimming took off 0 bases at V and 4 bases at J, with 4 bases between the two ends. CDR3 residues: CASSLAVGNTIYF. CDR3 nucleotide sequence: TGTGCCAGCAGCTTAGCTGTGGGAAACACCATATATTTT.

The rearrangement joins TRBV7-6 to TRBJ2-6; 14 nucleotides line up with TRBD2. Per the germline V gene, CDR1 is SGHVS and CDR2 is FNYEAQ. CDR3 length equals 20 residues. Trimming cost V 4 bases and J 3 bases; bases outside gene matches: 11. Here the CDR3 DNA reads TGTGCCAGCAGCTCCATCTCCGGACTAGCGGGAGGTGGTGGGGCCAACGTCCTGACTTTC. This encodes CASSSISGLAGGGGANVLTF.

This sequence joins TRBV12-3 or TRBV12-4 and TRBJ1-3; D is ambiguous. Between the trimmed V and J ends, which lost 3 bases and 4 bases, there was a span of 7 bases. CDR3 length: 13 amino acids. The CDR3 sequence is CASSFGEGNTIYF. In DNA, the CDR3 is TGTGCCAGCAGTTTTGGGGAAGGAAACACCATATATTTT.

At least ten counts were recorded for this clonotype. DNA of the CDR3: TGTGCCAGCAGTTACAACCATGACAGTGGCTACGAGCAGTACTTC. Amino acid sequence: CASSYNHDSGYEQYF. The chain couples TRBV6-6 to TRBJ2-7; D possibly corresponds to TRBD1 (5 bases). Germline V gives CDR1 MNHNY, CDR2 SVGAGI (reference sequence). This CDR3 has 15 amino acids. Trimming pared 2 bases from V and 3 bases from J, leaving 14 bases between.

This clonotype was detected ten times or more. The CDR3 protein is CASRSNQVTGELFF. The CDR3 bases are TGTGCCAGCAGGAGTAATCAGGTCACCGGGGAGCTGTTTTTT. The chain is built from TRBV12-3 or TRBV12-4 and TRBJ2-2; no clear D gene. The CDR3 is 14 residues long. Deletions cut 6 bases from V and 4 bases from J, with 12 bases between.

This clonotype was found many times. The V and J genes are TRBV7-9 and TRBJ1-1; D ambiguous. The germline CDR1 and CDR2 sequences are SEHNR and FQNEAQ (reference sequence). The CDR3 has 14 amino acids. V was cut by 4 bases and J by 3 bases, with 12 bases left in between. The chain's CDR3 is CASSSGVGDTEAFF. The CDR3 bases are TGTGCCAGCAGCTCTGGGGTTGGTGACACTGAAGCTTTCTTT.

There are many counts of this clonotype. V is TRBV6-1 and J is TRBJ1-1; D not resolved. The V gene lost 1 base and the J gene lost 7 bases, with 13 bases spanning the gap. The CDR3 totals 14 residues. From germline, CDR1 is MNHNS and CDR2 SASEGT. The CDR3 bases are TGTGCCAGCAGTGAAGAACGGCGAACAGATGAAGCTTTCTTT. Its translation is CASSEERRTDEAFF.

The CDR3 nucleotides are TGTGCCAGCAGTGGGACAGCAGGTCAGCCCCAGCATTTT. Translating it yields CASSGTAGQPQHF. The J gene is TRBJ1-5, the V gene TRBV27; 7 nucleotides agree with TRBD1. The CDR3 is 13 residues long. With 5 bases clipped from V and 6 bases from J, the junction kept 4 bases outside the gene matches. Germline CDR1 and CDR2: MNHEY and SMNVEV (reference sequence).

This rearrangement joins TRBV5-1 to TRBJ2-7, with TRBD1 matching 8 bases. There are 16 residues in the CDR3. V gave up 4 bases and J gave up 8 bases; unmatched junction bases: 17. Germline V gene lookup returns CDR1 SGHRS and CDR2 YFSETQ. CDR3 DNA: TGCGCCAGCAGCCCAATCGTCACGACAGGGGCCAATAAGCAGTACTTC. It is translated as CASSPIVTTGANKQYF.

This chain connects TRBV10-3 to TRBJ1-2; D remains ambiguous. CDR1 is ENHRY and CDR2 is SYGVKD in the germline V gene. The CDR3 loop spans 18 amino acids. Trimming left V 0 bases short and J 8 bases short, with 25 bases between. CDR3 sequence: CAISESSGLGQSLKGYTF. The CDR3 bases are TGTGCCATCAGTGAGTCGTCGGGGTTAGGGCAGTCCCTGAAGGGCTACACCTTC.

About this clonotype itself: Mismatch with germline at one junction end may stem from a read error. The chain carries TRBV10-3 and TRBJ2-7; unclear D gene. Per germline, CDR1 ENHRY and CDR2 SYGVKD. The CDR3 is made up of 14 amino acids. CDR3 DNA sequence: TGTGCCACCAGTGACCCAGATAACTCCTACGAGCAGTACTTC. This sequence encodes CATSDPDNSYEQYF.

There are a few counts of this clonotype. The J gene is TRBJ2-7, the V gene TRBV7-2; tentatively, D is TRBD1 or TRBD2 (5 bases each). V lost 5 bases and J 1 base, leaving 12 bases between the germline ends. The CDR3 covers 14 residues. CDR1 and CDR2 from the germline V gene are SGHTA and FQGNSA. Here the CDR3 DNA reads TGTGCCAGCAGCCGGGACCACATTTCCTACGAGCAGTACTTC. Protein sequence: CASSRDHISYEQYF.

The chain links TRBV9 to TRBJ1-1; D may be TRBD1 (5 bases). CDR1 and CDR2 (germline): SGDLS, YYNGEE. This CDR3 has 14 residues. V lost 3 bases to trimming and J lost 1 base, with 10 bases between them. Here the CDR3 reads CASSASTGNTEAFF. The CDR3 DNA follows: TGTGCCAGCAGCGCGAGTACAGGGAACACTGAAGCTTTCTTT.

V and J are TRBV7-3 and TRBJ1-3, with 10 bases matching TRBD1. This CDR3 is built from 15 residues. Germline V gene sequence: CDR1 SGHTA, CDR2 FQGTGA. After removal of 5 bases from V and 7 bases from J, the junction contained 8 bases not matched to a gene. CDR3 region: CASSISGQGMNTIYF. In DNA form, the CDR3 reads TGTGCCAGCAGCATATCGGGACAGGGGATGAACACCATATATTTT.

V is TRBV11-2 and J is TRBJ2-6; TRBD1 matches at 11 bases. The germline CDR1 and CDR2 sequences are SGHAT and FQNNGV. Trimming removed 1 base from V and 3 bases from J; junction bases left unmatched: 5. CDR3 length equals 18 residues. CDR3 DNA: TGTGCCAGCAGCTTAGCCGGACAGGGGGCGTTTGGGGCCAACGTCCTGACTTTC. Translating it yields CASSLAGQGAFGANVLTF.

In this sample, this clonotype turned up many times. CDR3 DNA: TGTGCCACACAGACAGGGACTTACTACGAGCAGTACTTC. Residues: CATQTGTYYEQYF. The V gene is TRBV10-3, the J gene TRBJ2-7; perhaps TRBD1 as D (7 bases). Trimming left V 10 bases short and J 3 bases short, with 16 bases between. The CDR3 length is 13 residues. Germline V gives CDR1 ENHRY, CDR2 SYGVKD.

This clonotype was seen ten or more times. V gene TRBV11-2 combines with J gene TRBJ1-2; D gene uncertain. V was trimmed by 0 bases and J by 6 bases, leaving 2 bases between them. The CDR3 covers 11 residues. Germline V gene sequence: CDR1 SGHAT, CDR2 FQNNGV. This CDR3 is CASSLDHGYTF. The CDR3 DNA reads TGTGCCAGCAGCTTAGACCATGGCTACACCTTC.

The chain joins TRBV6-5 to TRBJ2-5, with 8 bases fitting TRBD1. The CDR3 covers 14 residues. After removal of 4 bases from V and 4 bases from J, the junction contained 5 bases not matched to a gene. Germline values: CDR1 MNHEY, CDR2 SVGAGI. The CDR3 DNA reads TGTGCCAGCAGTTCCTTGACAGGGGCAGAGACCCAGTACTTC. It encodes CASSSLTGAETQYF.

The chain carries TRBV7-8 and TRBJ2-7; 13 bases map to TRBD2. CDR1 is SGHVS and CDR2 is FQNEAQ in the germline V gene. The CDR3 has 16 amino acids. Losses at the gene ends were 5 bases for V and 2 bases for J; bases not matched to a gene: 6. The CDR3 region is CASSLGTSGNPYEQYF. The CDR3 nucleotides are TGTGCCAGCAGCCTCGGGACTAGCGGGAATCCCTACGAGCAGTACTTC. The full variable domain, its missing parts supplied by reference TRBV7-8 and TRBJ2-7, is GAGVSQSPRYKVAKRGQDVALRCDPISGHVSLFWYQQALGQGPEFLTYFQNEAQLDKSGLPSDRFFAERPEGSVSTLKIQRTQQEDSAVYLCASSLGTSGNPYEQYFGPGTRLTVT.

The chain is built from TRBV15 and TRBJ2-5; TRBD1 aligns across 8 bases. Germline trimming cut 1 base from V and 9 bases from J; bases unmatched to any gene: 10. This CDR3 has 15 amino acids. Germline V lookup: CDR1 LNHNV, CDR2 YYDKDF (reference sequence). CDR3 sequence: CATSRVQGVVQPQYF. The CDR3, as DNA: TGTGCCACCAGCAGAGTACAGGGGGTGGTTCAGCCCCAGTACTTC.

This clonotype was counted between two and nine times. The chain is built from TRBV2 and TRBJ2-7; weak D call: TRBD1 (6 bases). Germline CDR1 SNHLY, CDR2 FYNNEI. This CDR3 is 13 amino acids long. The V and J ends lost 8 bases and 2 bases respectively, with 13 bases between them. CDR3 in DNA: TGTGCCAGCGCTGGGGACAACCCCTACGAGCAGTACTTC. Translated: CASAGDNPYEQYF.

The chain couples TRBV3-1 to TRBJ2-7; no clear D. Germline V gene sequence: CDR1 LGHDT, CDR2 YNNKEL (reference sequence). The CDR3 totals 16 residues. Trimming took off 3 bases at V and 1 base at J, with 16 bases between the two ends. Here the CDR3 reads CASSHDRAARSYEQYF. CDR3 coding DNA: TGTGCCAGCAGCCATGATAGGGCAGCTCGATCCTACGAGCAGTACTTC.